Sequencing of this TCR beta chain was carried out in a study of T cell responses to AZD1222 COVID-19 vaccine. Remarks on this clone: Its antigen is undetermined.

Study-level results: No repertoire was sampled before or during the peak T cell response, only after it. Females outnumbered males among donors, who were mostly white British; clonal diversity was possibly underestimated. Two AZD1222 doses significantly raised spike-specific TCR breadth and depth over controls. Seropositive status at baseline applied to only five or six AZD1222 recipients.

Sequencing used immunoSEQ multiplex PCR; TCRdb keeps in-frame clones, though not all of them. The sample records roughly 190,000 clones, about 89% being singletons. This CDR3 has 16 amino acids. Deletions cut 2 bases from V and 5 bases from J, with 18 bases between. CDR1 and CDR2 (germline): SGHTA, FQGNSA. The sequence came from an adult who received the AZD1222 COVID-19 vaccine. The material was peripheral blood, obtained 28 days after the second AZD1222 dose. V gene TRBV7-2 combines with J gene TRBJ2-5; possibly TRBD1 for D (5 bases). The CDR3 DNA reads as TGTGCCAGCAGCTTAACGATAGGGGATGCAGGCGAGACCCAGTACTTC. This codes for CASSLTIGDAGETQYF.